This is a list of T cell receptor beta chains from one sample in a study of CD8+ T cells in alopecia areata. The protocol was immunoSEQ multiplex PCR, while the TCRdb copy is restricted to in-frame clones and leaves out a portion. The sample lists 90,000 or so clones, around 44% occurring once. This sample comprised CD8+ T cells sorted from blood, obtained at week 24, from a patient treated with tofacitinib. These receptors all stem from a human donor with alopecia areata. CDR3s include the opening cysteine and the closing phenylalanine or tryptophan. A D gene is named only where the DNA matches it firmly. Clone sizes are given selectively: once, few, many, or a class where the clone is expanded.

clone size	V gene	D gene	J gene	CDR3 protein	CDR3 DNA
.	TRBV7-2	.	TRBJ2-3	CASTSLLSSTDTQYF	TGTGCCAGCACCTCGCTACTCTCTAGCACAGATACGCAGTATTTT
.	TRBV4-1	.	TRBJ2-5	CASSQETDRWETQHF	TGCGCCAGCAGCCAAGAGACCGACAGATGGGAGACCCAGCACTTC
few	TRBV4-1	TRBD1	TRBJ1-5	CASSQAPPGGQPQHF	TGCGCCAGCAGCCAAGCCCCTCCAGGGGGGCAGCCCCAGCATTTT
.	TRBV29-1	TRBD1	TRBJ2-5	CSVDPGTGETQYF	TGCAGCGTTGATCCGGGGACAGGGGAGACCCAGTACTTC
.	TRBV6-5	.	TRBJ1-5	CASSYDRGNQPQHF	TGTGCCAGCAGTTACGATCGTGGGAATCAGCCCCAGCATTTT
once	TRBV9	.	TRBJ2-7	CASSVLSGGYEQYF	TGTGCCAGCAGCGTTTTGAGTGGGGGCTACGAGCAGTACTTC
few	TRBV27	.	TRBJ2-7	CASGFGNLREQYF	TGTGCCAGTGGATTCGGGAATCTACGGGAGCAGTACTTC
.	TRBV4-1	.	TRBJ2-1	CASSQERPSAYNEQFF	TGCGCCAGCAGCCAAGAACGTCCTAGCGCTTACAATGAGCAGTTCTTC
few	TRBV29-1	TRBD1	TRBJ2-5	CSVERGQGVRETQYF	TGCAGCGTTGAGAGGGGACAGGGTGTGCGAGAGACCCAGTACTTC
.	TRBV7-9	TRBD1	TRBJ2-7	CASSSTGTGANYEQYF	TGTGCCAGCAGCTCCACTGGTACAGGGGCTAACTACGAGCAGTACTTC
.	TRBV9	.	TRBJ2-6	CAAGGTGANVLTF	TGTGCCGCCGGGGGGACAGGGGCCAACGTCCTGACTTTC
few	TRBV4-3	.	TRBJ2-7	CASSQEVGRRGVWEQYF	TGCGCCAGCAGCCAAGAGGTCGGTCGCAGGGGAGTATGGGAGCAGTACTTC
once	TRBV6-5	TRBD2	TRBJ2-7	CASSYSNLAGAYEQYF	TGTGCCAGCAGTTACTCAAACCTAGCGGGAGCCTACGAGCAGTACTTC
few	TRBV9	TRBD1	TRBJ2-1	CASSVEGTGGNEQFF	TGTGCCAGCAGCGTAGAAGGGACAGGGGGAAATGAGCAGTTCTTC
.	TRBV6-5	TRBD1	TRBJ2-7	CASSYSGQGNEQYF	TGTGCCAGCAGTTACTCGGGACAGGGTAATGAACAGTACTTC
few	TRBV4-1	.	TRBJ2-7	CASSQGFGRANEQYF	TGCGCCAGCAGCCAAGGATTCGGCAGGGCGAACGAGCAGTACTTC
few	TRBV7-9	.	TRBJ2-5	CASRPILAETQYF	TGTGCCAGCAGGCCGATCCTCGCGGAGACCCAGTACTTC
.	TRBV7-9	.	TRBJ2-2	CASSPRDAGHTGELFF	TGTGCCAGCAGCCCTCGGGACGCTGGCCACACCGGGGAGCTGTTTTTT
.	TRBV29-1	.	TRBJ2-5	CSVETTWAEQYF	TGCAGCGTTGAGACAACCTGGGCTGAGCAGTACTTC
.	TRBV15	TRBD2	TRBJ2-7	CATSRVAGGPNEQYF	TGTGCCACCAGCAGAGTAGCGGGAGGGCCTAACGAGCAGTACTTC
.	TRBV5-1	.	TRBJ2-3	CASSLVGVSHSSTDTQYF	TGCGCCAGCAGCTTGGTGGGAGTCTCTCACTCTAGCACAGATACGCAGTATTTT